The 2 T cell receptor beta chains reported below all come from one sample, sequenced in a study of T cells after posttransplantation cyclophosphamide. Profiled with immunoSEQ multiplex PCR; TCRdb holds only in-frame clones, not every one. The record shows 30,000 to 45,000 clones for this sample, with no singletons present. Material for sequencing was PBMCs. These receptors all stem from a girl aged 5 to 17 in good health, CMV-negative, and a related stem cell transplant donor.

This CDR3 reads CASSYSFTGGSYEQYF. The CDR3 DNA sequence: TGTGCCAGCAGTTACAGTTTCACAGGGGGCTCCTACGAGCAGTACTTC. The V and J genes are TRBV6-5 and TRBJ2-7; 8 nucleotides agree with TRBD1. This CDR3 is 16 amino acids long. CDR1 and CDR2 from the germline V gene are MNHEY and SVGAGI. Losses at the gene ends were 2 bases for V and 0 bases for J; bases not matched to a gene: 6.

The gene calls are TRBV7-3 and TRBJ1-2; D gene ambiguous. Deletions cut 5 bases from V and 4 bases from J, with 8 bases between. This CDR3 is built from 12 residues. CDR1 is SGHTA and CDR2 is FQGTGA in the germline V gene. CDR3 sequence (DNA): TGTGCCAGCAGCCTAGAAGGCTATGGCTACACCTTC. Encoded protein: CASSLEGYGYTF.